One and the same sample provided the 7 T cell receptor beta chains below, sequenced in a study of CD8 T cells in Susac syndrome. The RNA, about 0.5 to 1 ug, was put through reverse transcription using random hexamers. TCRdb recomputed calls from the immunoSEQ multiplex PCR reads with MiXCR, one row per CDR3 protein. The sample lists about 140,000 distinct CDR3 sequences, roughly 94% seen once, with 0.14% in the top ten. Sequenced: CD4+ T cells from PBMCs. The receptors were sampled from a human donor with Susac syndrome.

The rearrangement links TRBV19 to TRBJ1-5; no clear D. The ends were cut back, 3 bases at V and 2 bases at J, with 11 bases in the middle. Germline lookup yields CDR1 LNHDA and CDR2 SQIVND (reference sequence). The CDR3 loop spans 15 amino acids. The CDR3 nucleotides are TGTGCCAGTAGTATGGGCCTGAGGGGCAATCAGCCCCAGCATTTT. Translation: CASSMGLRGNQPQHF.

The rearrangement links TRBV29-1 to TRBJ1-2; D ambiguous. Trimming removed 7 bases from V and 4 bases from J, with 13 bases in between. Per the germline V gene, CDR1 is SQVTM and CDR2 is ANQGSEA. The CDR3 length is 12 residues. The CDR3 bases are TGCAGCGCAGTCAGGTCTGGCTATGGCTACACCTTC. Translation: CSAVRSGYGYTF.

The chain has TRBV20-1 and TRBJ1-1; D gene uncertain. The ends were cut back, 5 bases at V and 4 bases at J, with 14 bases in the middle. The length of the CDR3 is 13 residues. Germline V gene data show CDR1 as DFQATT and CDR2 as SNEGSKA (reference sequence). The CDR3 here is CSAGRGIGTEAFF. The CDR3 DNA reads TGCAGTGCTGGACGGGGAATTGGCACTGAAGCTTTCTTT.

V usage is TRBV5-4 and J usage is TRBJ2-1; either TRBD1 or TRBD2 may fit D (5 bases each). Germline V CDR1 and CDR2: SGHNT, YYREEE (reference sequence). The V end lost 2 bases, the J end lost 3 bases, and 12 bases lay between the germline ends. The CDR3 length is 15 residues. The CDR3 DNA sequence: TGTGCCAGCAGCTTCGCAGGGACCATCTACAATGAGCAGTTCTTC. Translating gives CASSFAGTIYNEQFF.

The genes are TRBV3-1 and TRBJ1-6, with D tentatively TRBD1 (5 bases). The CDR3 length is 13 residues. Deletions cut 0 bases from V and 14 bases from J, with 11 bases between. The germline CDR1 and CDR2 sequences are LGHDT and YNNKEL (reference sequence). The CDR3 region has the DNA TGTGCCAGCAGCCAAGATCAGGGATCATCCCTCCACTTT. Protein product: CASSQDQGSSLHF.

The genes are TRBV29-1 and TRBJ2-7; possibly TRBD1 or TRBD2 for D (5 bases each). The CDR3 extends over 16 amino acids. V was cut by 5 bases and J by 2 bases, with 22 bases left in between. Looked up from germline, CDR1 is SQVTM and CDR2 is ANQGSEA. The CDR3 DNA follows: TGCAGCGTTACCGATACGGGTGGGGGTTTTACCTACGAGCAGTACTTC. It encodes CSVTDTGGGFTYEQYF.

The CDR3 loop is CASSQLGLAGGTSSYNEQFF. DNA for the CDR3: TGCGCCAGCAGCCAACTAGGGCTAGCGGGAGGGACCAGCTCCTACAATGAGCAGTTCTTC. The chain recombines TRBV4-1 with TRBJ2-1; 12 bases map to TRBD2. This CDR3 is 20 amino acids long. Germline V gene data show CDR1 as MGHRA and CDR2 as YSYEKL. The trim removed 2 bases at V and 0 bases at J, leaving 11 bases unmatched.